Listed here are 14 T cell receptor beta chains from one sample, sequenced in a study of OX40 agonist ivuxolimab in advanced cancers. Libraries were built with the immunoSEQ multiplex PCR assay. This is the immuneACCESS table as TCRdb keeps it, with only in-frame sequences that have V and J called. A part of the clones is gone; compared with another copy, unresolved V genes explain less than half, and the rest is unexplained. In all, the sample holds 60,000 to 75,000 clones, and 83% of those were seen once. Over 1.1% of the sample rests with the top ten. The sample was CD4+ or CD8+ T cells sorted from blood, taken in a trial of the OX40 agonist ivuxolimab. All receptors derive from an adult with an advanced solid tumor such as melanoma, head and neck, liver or kidney cancer.

The chain is built from TRBV28 and TRBJ1-3, with D perhaps matching TRBD1 (5 bases). The V gene's germline CDR1 is MDHEN and CDR2 SYDVKM. CDR3 length: 16 residues. V was cut by 5 bases and J by 6 bases, with 20 bases left in between. The CDR3 DNA follows: TGTGCCAGCAGTGCCACGGGGGTTTTAGGTACAAACACCATATATTTT. It is translated as CASSATGVLGTNTIYF.

The genes are TRBV5-1 and TRBJ2-3; D is ambiguous. The germline V gene has CDR1 SGHRS and CDR2 YFSETQ. V was trimmed by 2 bases and J by 0 bases, leaving 10 bases between them. CDR3 length: 15 amino acids. CDR3 protein: CASSLQSSSTDTQYF. The CDR3 DNA reads TGCGCCAGCAGCTTACAATCATCTAGCACAGATACGCAGTATTTT.

CDR3: CASSQRNRPGQGVFVGRSAEAFF. The DNA for the CDR3 is TGTGCCAGCAGCCAGCGCAACCGACCGGGACAGGGGGTGTTCGTGGGGAGGTCGGCTGAAGCTTTCTTT. The rearrangement joins TRBV27 to TRBJ1-1; 11 nucleotides agree with TRBD1. Germline assignment: CDR1 MNHEY and CDR2 SMNVEV (reference sequence). CDR3 length equals 23 residues. V lost 6 bases to trimming and J lost 6 bases; unmatched junction nucleotides: 33.

The chain is built from TRBV7-2 and TRBJ1-2; D is uncertain. This CDR3 has 15 residues. V lost 1 base, J lost 0 bases, and 9 bases lay in between. Germline values: CDR1 SGHTA, CDR2 FQGNSA. The CDR3: CASSLGAAPNYGYTF. In DNA, the CDR3 is TGTGCCAGCAGCTTAGGGGCGGCTCCTAACTATGGCTACACCTTC.

The chain carries TRBV7-9 and TRBJ1-1; D might be TRBD1 (5 bases). CDR3 length: 15 amino acids. The V and J ends lost 5 bases and 1 base respectively, with 14 bases between them. The germline V gene has CDR1 SEHNR and CDR2 FQNEAQ (reference sequence). CDR3: CASSHHVGENTEAFF. The CDR3 DNA follows: TGTGCCAGCAGCCACCACGTAGGGGAGAACACTGAAGCTTTCTTT.

In DNA, the CDR3 is TGCAGCGTTGGCCCGCTACAGGGTCCCAGGGGTAACTATGGCTACACCTTC. Its protein is CSVGPLQGPRGNYGYTF. The chain is built from TRBV29-1 and TRBJ1-2, with D possibly TRBD1 on 6 matching bases. The V and J ends lost 4 bases and 1 base respectively, with 22 bases between them. CDR3 length: 17 residues. Per the germline V gene, CDR1 is SQVTM and CDR2 is ANQGSEA.

The chain employs TRBV16 and TRBJ1-1; D is uncertain. The CDR3 is 12 residues long. Per germline, CDR1 KGHSY and CDR2 FQNENV. V was clipped by 3 bases and J by 11 bases, with 13 bases between them. The CDR3 DNA is TGTGCCAGCAGCCAGCAGAGTGGAACGGCTTTCTTT. Translating it yields CASSQQSGTAFF.

The V gene is TRBV27, the J gene TRBJ1-5; D might be TRBD1 (6 bases). The V gene's germline CDR1 is MNHEY and CDR2 SMNVEV (reference sequence). The CDR3 has 15 residues. Trimming stripped 5 bases from V and 0 bases from J, with 11 bases between. The DNA of the CDR3 is TGTGCCAGCAGTACCAGGGGTGATAGCAATCAGCCCCAGCATTTT. This translates into CASSTRGDSNQPQHF.

The V gene is TRBV11-3, the J gene TRBJ2-3; tentatively, D is TRBD1 (6 bases). CDR1 and CDR2 from the germline V gene are SGHNT and YENEEA. V lost 5 bases to trimming and J lost 2 bases, with 14 bases between them. The CDR3 covers 15 residues. The CDR3 reads CASSAGQLNTDTQYF. The CDR3 nucleotides read TGTGCCAGCAGCGCAGGACAGTTAAACACAGATACGCAGTATTTT.

This chain links TRBV29-1 with TRBJ2-7; 8 nucleotides agree with TRBD1. Germline assignment: CDR1 SQVTM and CDR2 ANQGSEA. This CDR3 has 14 residues. V shed 6 bases and J 2 bases; nucleotides not matched to a gene: 9. The CDR3 loop reads CSVTTGGRTYEQYF. The CDR3 DNA reads TGCAGCGTGACAACAGGGGGTCGAACCTACGAGCAGTACTTC.

This chain links TRBV6-1 with TRBJ1-1; D is ambiguous. Germline V gives CDR1 MNHNS, CDR2 SASEGT. There are 13 residues in the CDR3. Trimming cost V 5 bases and J 8 bases, with 15 bases left between them. The CDR3 loop reads CASSSLEGTEAFF. The CDR3 DNA follows: TGTGCCAGCAGTTCGTTGGAGGGCACCGAAGCTTTCTTT.

The gene calls are TRBV28 and TRBJ1-1; a possible D gene is TRBD1 (6 bases). The CDR3 sequence is 15 residues long. Trimming stripped 7 bases from V and 4 bases from J, with 19 bases between. Germline V gene data show CDR1 as MDHEN and CDR2 as SYDVKM. The chain's CDR3 is CASTPWAGVGTEAFF. The CDR3 region has the DNA TGTGCCAGCACCCCCTGGGCAGGGGTAGGCACTGAAGCTTTCTTT.

The gene calls are TRBV4-2 and TRBJ2-5, with 11 bases lining up with TRBD2. The trim removed 4 bases at V and 3 bases at J, leaving 7 bases unmatched. CDR3 length: 16 amino acids. Germline loops: CDR1 LGHNA, CDR2 YNFKEQ. The CDR3 reads CASSPLSGGGKETQYF. In nucleotides, the CDR3 is TGTGCCAGCAGCCCCCTTAGCGGGGGGGGGAAAGAGACCCAGTACTTC.

This clone was counted a single time. The chain links TRBV6-5 to TRBJ2-5, with TRBD2 matching 7 bases. The V segment lost 8 bases and the J segment 3 bases; nucleotides outside the gene matches: 6. The CDR3 covers 13 residues. The germline gives CDR1 MNHEY, CDR2 SVGAGI. CDR3 coding DNA: TGTGCCAGCGCAGCTCGGGGGGAAGAGACCCAGTACTTC. It translates to CASAARGEETQYF.